A few counts support the clone carrying this TCR beta chain. The investigators amplified TCR beta CDR3 regions from RNA transcripts. The study used the HTBI primer set for a first-round RT-PCR of the TCR CDR3. One entry per CDR3 protein, called by TCRdb with MiXCR from the multiplex PCR reads. The data contain about 760,000 distinct CDR3 sequences, roughly a third of them seen just once; the ten biggest clones take up around 31%. This CDR3 has 15 amino acids. The V end was cut by 8 bases, the J end by 1 base, with 17 bases between. The germline CDR1 and CDR2 sequences are LGHDT and YNNKEL (reference sequence). The sample belongs to a study of T cells in Graves' hyperthyroidism and ophthalmopathy. Newly diagnosed hyperthyroidism, duration under 2 months, in patients aged 18 to 65. PBMCs came from about 10 ml fresh peripheral blood.

This sequence joins TRBV3-1 and TRBJ1-2; TRBD1 might be the D (6 bases). Sequenced: blood. The sequence was obtained from a woman in her thirties or forties with Graves' hyperthyroidism. CDR3 nucleotides: TGTGCCAGCTTCGTTTCAGGGGCGAATAACTATGGCTACACCTTC. This translates into CASFVSGANNYGYTF. Drawing the rest from reference TRBV3-1 and TRBJ1-2, the complete variable domain is DTAVSQTPKYLVTQMGNDKSIKCEQNLGHDTMYWYKQDSKKFLKIMFSYNNKELIINETVPNRFSPKSPDKAHLNLHINSLELGDSAVYFCASFVSGANNYGYTFGSGTRLTVV.